The clone carrying this T cell receptor beta chain turned up a few times. Its antigen remains unknown. PBMCs were obtained from 10 ml fresh peripheral blood. Trimming pared 6 bases from V and 5 bases from J, leaving 11 bases between. Germline CDR1 SQVTM, CDR2 ANQGSEA. The CDR3 runs to 11 residues. The sample originates from a study of T cells in Graves' hyperthyroidism and ophthalmopathy. Background on the study: Specimen type is peripheral blood, collected at initial diagnosis prior to any treatment.

Whole-study results and caveats: Ophthalmopathy was predicted by the model a median of around 5.9 months ahead of onset.

Regions amplified from RNA transcripts were the TCR beta CDR3 regions. The HTBI primer set was used in a first-round RT-PCR of the TCR CDR3. TCRdb used MiXCR to reprocess the multiplex PCR reads, holding one entry per CDR3 protein. The sample lists about 270,000 distinct CDR3 sequences; 20% to 25% were seen once. This rearrangement joins TRBV29-1 to TRBJ2-7; D may be TRBD2 (5 bases). The sample consisted of blood. The sequence came from a man aged 40-49 years with Graves' hyperthyroidism that later progressed to Graves' ophthalmopathy. The DNA for the CDR3 is TGCAGCGTGGACTGGTACGACGAGCAGTACTTC. It encodes CSVDWYDEQYF.